This T cell receptor beta chain was captured by sequencing in a study of T cell responses to AZD1222 COVID-19 vaccine. Study-level information: Pooling was applied to second doses at about 4 or about 12 weeks.

Points on this clone: What it recognizes is unknown.

Germline V lookup: CDR1 KGHSH, CDR2 LQKENI. V was pared by 3 bases and J by 5 bases, with 6 bases of the junction left unmatched. The CDR3 is made up of 15 amino acids. Data came from immunoSEQ multiplex PCR; TCRdb stores just in-frame clones and leaves some out. The table records 75,000 to 100,000 clones, about 88% of them present only once. The study, taken as a whole, reports: Increases in Spike-specific TCR breadth and depth were seen after two AZD1222 doses.

The V and J genes are TRBV18 and TRBJ2-3, with TRBD1 matching over 9 bases. The clonotype was recovered from an adult in good health. This specimen consisted of peripheral blood, obtained on day 0 of AZD1222 vaccination. The CDR3 DNA follows: TGTGCCAGCTCACCTCGGACAGGGGCCGGAGATACGCAGTATTTT. Its protein product is CASSPRTGAGDTQYF.